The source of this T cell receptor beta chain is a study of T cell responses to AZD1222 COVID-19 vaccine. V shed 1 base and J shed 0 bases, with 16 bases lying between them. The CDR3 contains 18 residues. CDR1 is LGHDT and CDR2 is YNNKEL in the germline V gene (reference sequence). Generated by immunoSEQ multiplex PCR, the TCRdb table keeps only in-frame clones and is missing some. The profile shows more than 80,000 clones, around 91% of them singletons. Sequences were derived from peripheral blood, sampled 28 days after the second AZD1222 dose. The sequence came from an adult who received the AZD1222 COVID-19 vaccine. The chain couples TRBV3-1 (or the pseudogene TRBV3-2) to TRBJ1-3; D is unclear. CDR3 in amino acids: CASSQADGLPGSGNTIYF. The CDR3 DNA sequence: TGTGCCAGCAGCCAAGCGGACGGCCTCCCGGGCTCTGGAAACACCATATATTTT.